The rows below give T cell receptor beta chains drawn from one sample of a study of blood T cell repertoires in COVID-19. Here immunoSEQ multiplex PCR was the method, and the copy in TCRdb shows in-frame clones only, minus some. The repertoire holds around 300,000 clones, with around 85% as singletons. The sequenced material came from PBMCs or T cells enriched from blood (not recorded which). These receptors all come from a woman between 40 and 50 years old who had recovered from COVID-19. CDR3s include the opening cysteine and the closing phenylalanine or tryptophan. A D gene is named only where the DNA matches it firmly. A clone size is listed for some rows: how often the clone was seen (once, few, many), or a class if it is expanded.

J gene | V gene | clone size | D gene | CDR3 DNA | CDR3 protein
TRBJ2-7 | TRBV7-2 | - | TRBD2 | TGTGCCAGCAGTTTTATCGGGACTAGCGGGAGAGACGAGCAGTACTTC | CASSFIGTSGRDEQYF
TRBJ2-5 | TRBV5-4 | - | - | TGTGCCAGCAGCTTGGAGATCACGGAAGAGACCCAGTACTTC | CASSLEITEETQYF
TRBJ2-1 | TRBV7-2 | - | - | TGTGCCAGCAGCTTATCTGGTCTAGGTCTTTACAATGAGCAGTTCTTC | CASSLSGLGLYNEQFF
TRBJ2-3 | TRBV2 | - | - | TGTGCCAGCAGTGAAGGGACAGTTACAGATACGCAGTATTTT | CASSEGTVTDTQYF
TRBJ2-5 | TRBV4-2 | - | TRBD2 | TGTGCCAGCAGCCACCTAGCGGGTAGTCATCGGGAGACCCAGTACTTC | CASSHLAGSHRETQYF
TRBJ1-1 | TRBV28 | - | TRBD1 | TGTGCCAGTGCGGGACAGACGAACACTGAAGCTTTCTTT | CASAGQTNTEAFF
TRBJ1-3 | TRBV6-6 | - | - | TGTGCCAGCACTACAGGGTGGGGAAACACCATATATTTT | CASTTGWGNTIYF
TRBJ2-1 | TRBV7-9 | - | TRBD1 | TGTGCCAGCAGCTCTGATACTCCGGGACAGGGAGTGTGGGAGCAGTTCTTC | CASSSDTPGQGVWEQFF
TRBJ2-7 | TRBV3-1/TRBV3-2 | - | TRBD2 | TGTGCCAGCAGCCTTACTAGCGGGGGGGGATCCTACGAGCAGTACTTC | CASSLTSGGGSYEQYF
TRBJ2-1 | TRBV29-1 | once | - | TGCAGCTATACAGGGCGCTCCTACAATGAGCAGTTCTTC | CSYTGRSYNEQFF
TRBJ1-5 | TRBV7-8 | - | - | TGTGCCAGCAGTCATGACAGCAGCATCAATCAGCCCCAGCATTTT | CASSHDSSINQPQHF
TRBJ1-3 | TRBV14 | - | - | TGTGCCAGCAGCCTATTTGGGCCTTTCACTGGAAACACCATATATTTT | CASSLFGPFTGNTIYF
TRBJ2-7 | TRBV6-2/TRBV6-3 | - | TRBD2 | TGTGCCAGCAGTCGGACTAGCGGGACATCCTACGAGCAGTACTTC | CASSRTSGTSYEQYF
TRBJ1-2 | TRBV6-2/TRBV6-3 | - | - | TGTGCCAGCAGTTACTCGGCCCCTCCTGGCTACACCTTC | CASSYSAPPGYTF
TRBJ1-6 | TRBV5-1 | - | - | TGCGCCAGCAGCTTGGCCACAGGGAATTCACCCCTCCACTTT | CASSLATGNSPLHF
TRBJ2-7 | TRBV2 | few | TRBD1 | TGTGCCAGCAGCCCGGGACAGAGCTCCTACGAGCAGTACTTC | CASSPGQSSYEQYF